This T cell receptor (beta chain) was sequenced in a study of shared clonotypes between healthy human individuals. The overall study: Each donor had three CD4 naive, three CD4 memory, two CD8 naive and one CD8 memory plate. Study-wide points: Having only a few donors restricted how much genetic and exposure-history diversity was captured.

Deep-level settings were used for running the assay. Each subset's genomic DNA was shared equally among a number of immunoSEQ plates. Libraries were prepared by immunoSEQ multiplex PCR; TCRdb keeps only in-frame clonotypes and omits some of them. The data contain about 380,000 clones, 95% to 97% of them singletons. V lost 0 bases to trimming and J lost 2 bases, with 7 bases between them. Germline V gene data show CDR1 as SGHDT and CDR2 as YYEEEE. This CDR3 contains 14 residues. Turning to this clone: Its antigen remains unidentified.

What was sequenced was memory CD8+ T cells sorted from blood. Subset in this sample: CD45RO+ cells pooled with CCR7-negative TemRA cells. The TCR comes from a man aged 25 to 40 in good health. The gene calls are TRBV5-6 and TRBJ2-3; D is unclear. CDR3: CASSLDRNTDTQYF. The CDR3 DNA reads as TGTGCCAGCAGCTTGGACCGGAACACAGATACGCAGTATTTT.